The present TCR beta chain was sequenced within a study of metastatic and nonmetastatic thyroid tumors. Turning to the study itself: Across blood and tumor or nodule tissue, repertoires from malignant and benign thyroid patients were compared with one another.

Regarding the study as a whole: Reports indicated that malignant thyroid tumors showed significantly higher TCR beta diversity than benign nodules did, in blood and tumor.

No patient had received any treatment before thyroid surgery. Regarding this clone: The antigen is undetermined.

TCRdb redid the clone calls on the PCR reads using MiXCR. The repertoire holds about 6,900 clones, under 35% seen once, with less than 20% in the top ten. The sequence derives from a male donor with papillary thyroid cancer or a benign thyroid nodule (not recorded which). Some clones in this sample may be carry-over from other donors' samples. The sample consisted of adjacent normal tissue.

This chain's CDR3 is CSARVPGQGVYGYTF. The CDR3 DNA sequence: TGCAGTGCTAGGGTACCGGGACAGGGGGTATATGGCTACACCTTC. The chain has TRBV20-1 and TRBJ1-2; 11 positions match TRBD1. V lost 3 bases to trimming and J lost 5 bases; unmatched junction nucleotides: 8. The CDR3 runs to 15 residues. From germline, CDR1 is DFQATT and CDR2 SNEGSKA (reference sequence).